This paragraph reports one TCR beta chain. These data come from a study of blood T cell repertoires in COVID-19. Study details: Material from acute and convalescent COVID-19 was sourced from the United States, Italy and Spain.

V was trimmed by 3 bases and J by 4 bases, leaving 6 bases between them. In germline, CDR1 is MNHNS, CDR2 SASEGT. There are 12 residues in the CDR3. Methods used by the authors: For nucleated cells, counts were estimated from reference gene primer amplification. This table comes from immunoSEQ multiplex PCR, and its TCRdb copy is limited to in-frame clones, with some not included. D and trimming come from the DNA, and the V and J calls and clone size come from that table. The sample has 250,000 to 300,000 clones, over 70% seen once; the top ten hold roughly 5.7%. The sample consisted of peripheral blood. The chain carries TRBV6-1 and TRBJ1-2, with unresolved D. The sequence came from an elderly man with acute or convalescent COVID-19. This CDR3 is CASSDGAYGYTF. DNA for the CDR3: TGTGCCAGCAGTGACGGAGCCTATGGCTACACCTTC.